This T cell receptor (beta chain) emerged from a study of vaccination and CD4 T cells after COVID-19. Study overall: Diagnosis preceded the drawing of post-COVID samples by a median roughly 93 days (range 35 to 161). Spike peptides, overlapping and drawn from SARS-CoV-2, HCoV-NL63, HCoV-OC43 and HCoV-229E, were used to stimulate cells. Notes on the study in general: Early timepoints after natural infection were not analyzed in these convalescent patients. In convalescent patients, a median about 87% of reactive clones appeared only post-vaccination.

The assay that was used to sequence DNA from cultured CD4+ T cells was the Oncomine TCR Beta short-read assay. MiXCR was run by TCRdb on the PCR reads, yielding one entry per CDR3 protein. Altogether 15,000 to 20,000 distinct CDR3 sequences are present, 45% to 60% being singletons, with the ten largest covering roughly 7.9%. The length of the CDR3 is 16 residues. V gave up 0 bases and J gave up 6 bases, with 12 bases separating them. CDR1 LGHDT and CDR2 YNNKEL come from the germline V gene (reference sequence). Treatment indicated: 10-day PBMC culture with coronavirus spike peptide pools or control peptides (ViraFEST assay). As for this clonotype: Its matching antigen is unknown.

This TCR was sampled from a human donor who had recovered from COVID-19. The J gene is TRBJ1-6, the V gene TRBV3-1, with D tentatively TRBD1 (5 bases). Input material: CD4+ T cells from blood, cultured in vitro. In DNA, the CDR3 is TGTGCCAGCAGCCAAGACCCAGGGCCTGCTAATTCACCCCTCCACTTT. Translated: CASSQDPGPANSPLHF.